The source of this T cell receptor beta chain is a study of cytomegalovirus exposure and HLA in healthy donors. Whole-study context: Of roughly 360 genotyped donors, 80% to 85% grouped in the Caucasian-associated ancestry cluster.

Findings of the study overall: Later genetic work tied a missense DCLRE1C variant to beta-chain V and J trimming. Fewer N-insertions than the roughly 600-donor mean were reportedly shown by an Asian-associated ancestry cluster in a later analysis.

Germline V gene lookup returns CDR1 SEHNR and CDR2 FQNEAQ (reference sequence). This CDR3 is built from 12 residues. This clone has just one count. Its matching antigen is unknown. An end of the junction differs from the germline gene, which may be a read error. Use of 60 Vbeta and 13 Jbeta primers characterized the PCR. TCRdb's copy holds only in-frame clones and misses some; the assay was immunoSEQ multiplex PCR. The sample records around 70,000 clones, around 66% being singletons. This receptor was obtained from a man aged 60 to 75 in good health and CMV-seropositive. The sequenced material came from PBMCs. This chain links TRBV7-9 with TRBJ1-1; D unresolved. CDR3 amino acids: CSSGSGGTEAFF. DNA of the CDR3: TGTTCCAGCGGCTCGGGAGGAACTGAAGCTTTCTTT.